A selection of T cell receptor beta chains follows, all from one sample in a study of beta chain features in type 1 diabetes. The repertoire was sequenced with immunoSEQ multiplex PCR; TCRdb's copy has only in-frame clones and lacks some. Of 200,000 to 250,000 clones listed, 9.6% are singletons. Sample: naive CD4+ T cells from blood. These receptors originate from a woman aged 18-29 years in good health. CDR3s include the opening cysteine and the closing phenylalanine or tryptophan. A D gene is named only where the DNA matches it firmly. A clone size is listed for some rows: how often the clone was seen (once, few, many), or a class if it is expanded.

few	TRBD2	TRBV11-2	TRBJ2-7	TGTGCCAGCAGCCCCGGGACTAGTCGCTACGAGCAGTACTTC	CASSPGTSRYEQYF
NA	TRBD1	TRBV7-9	TRBJ1-6	TGTGCCAGCAGCTCAAGGGACAGGGGGAGCTCCTATAATTCACCCCTCCACTTT	CASSSRDRGSSYNSPLHF
NA	TRBD1	TRBV19	TRBJ2-5	TGTGCCAGTAGTTACAGGGGAGAGACCCAGTACTTC	CASSYRGETQYF
NA	NA	TRBV7-9	TRBJ2-3	TGTGCCAGCAGCCCGGTAGGACTAACAGATACGCAGTATTTT	CASSPVGLTDTQYF
NA	TRBD1	TRBV18	TRBJ2-7	TGTGCCAGCTCACTTAAACCGGGACAGGGTTTCCACGAGCAGTACTTC	CASSLKPGQGFHEQYF
NA	NA	TRBV30	TRBJ1-1	TGTGCCAGGATGGTAAAGGCCGGGGCTTTCTTT	CARMVKAGAFF
NA	NA	TRBV30	TRBJ2-1	TGTGCCTGGACTCACGGACGCTTCTCGGGAGTGGTGTCCTACAATGAGCAGTTCTTC	CAWTHGRFSGVVSYNEQFF
NA	TRBD2	TRBV18	TRBJ2-1	TGTGCCAGCTCACCATCTACTAGCGGGGGGAGAGAGGAGCAGTTCTTC	CASSPSTSGGREEQFF
few	TRBD2	TRBV11-2	TRBJ2-1	TGTGCCAGCAGCTGGGCTAGCGGGAGGGCCCGTAATGAGCAGTTCTTC	CASSWASGRARNEQFF
few	TRBD2	TRBV5-1	TRBJ2-5	TGCGCCAGCAGCCCGGGGGGAGAAGAGACCCAGTACTTC	CASSPGGEETQYF
few	NA	TRBV5-1	TRBJ2-7	TGCGCCAGCAGCTTTTCGTACTCCTACGAGCAGTACTTC	CASSFSYSYEQYF
NA	TRBD1	TRBV4-1	TRBJ1-5	TGCGCCAGCAGCCAAGACGACAGGGGGCATGGTCAGCCCCAGCATTTT	CASSQDDRGHGQPQHF